This T cell receptor (beta chain) derives from a study of CD8+CD57+ T cells in acquired aplastic anemia. Study-wide context: For CD4+ cells, healthy donors had an average of roughly 9.8 million reads.

Germline V gives CDR1 DFQATT, CDR2 SNEGSKA (reference sequence). J lost 4 bases, V lost 3 bases, and 5 bases had no gene match. The CDR3 is 13 amino acids. Template material for TCR beta VDJ and CDR3 profiling consisted of genomic DNA. TCRdb re-called the reads with MiXCR, one entry per CDR3 protein. The table shows about 180,000 distinct CDR3 sequences, with 45% to 50% occurring only once. There are many counts of this clonotype. The source of this sequence is a human donor in good health. V and J are TRBV20-1 and TRBJ1-2; TRBD1 agrees at 7 bases. The sequenced sample was sorted CD4+, CD8+, or CD8+CD57+ T cells (not recorded which) from PBMCs. The CDR3 here is CSARTGRSYGYTF. CDR3 DNA sequence: TGCAGTGCTAGGACAGGGCGCAGCTATGGCTACACCTTC.